The 32 T cell receptor beta chains below all came from one sample that was sequenced in a study of OX40 agonist ivuxolimab in advanced cancers. Assay used: immunoSEQ multiplex PCR; TCRdb lists only in-frame clones, some missing. The table lists approximately 79,000 clones, about 93% of them singletons. This specimen consisted of CD4+ or CD8+ T cells sorted from blood, obtained in a trial of the OX40 agonist ivuxolimab. The receptor source for this set is an adult with an advanced solid tumor such as melanoma, head and neck, liver or kidney cancer.

This rearrangement joins TRBV9 to TRBJ1-1; tentative D call: TRBD1 (6 bases). V dropped 1 base and J dropped 4 bases, with 11 bases sitting between them. Germline V gene sequence: CDR1 SGDLS, CDR2 YYNGEE. The CDR3 totals 14 residues. The CDR3: CASSVRGQSTEAFF. The CDR3 nucleotides read TGTGCCAGCAGCGTAAGGGGACAAAGCACTGAAGCTTTCTTT.

In DNA form, the CDR3 reads TGTGCCAGTCCCCCCCCGGGACTGGAAACAGATACGCAGTATTTT. This sequence encodes CASPPPGLETDTQYF. This chain uses TRBV19 with TRBJ2-3; D perhaps matches TRBD2 (6 bases). CDR3 length: 15 residues. V was shortened by 8 bases and J by 3 bases, with 18 bases between the two germline ends. Germline CDR1 LNHDA, CDR2 SQIVND (reference sequence).

The chain recombines TRBV5-5 with TRBJ2-7; D is unresolved. The germline CDR1 and CDR2 sequences are SGHKS and YYEKEE (reference sequence). The CDR3 sequence is 11 residues long. The V end lost 3 bases, the J end lost 3 bases, and 4 bases lay between the germline ends. The CDR3 sequence: CASSSFYEQYF. In DNA form, the CDR3 reads TGTGCCAGCAGCTCCTTCTACGAGCAGTACTTC.

As to this clone: Compared with germline, one end of the junction differs, possibly owing to a read error. The chain uses TRBV6-5 and TRBJ2-7; no definite D call. CDR1 is MNHEY and CDR2 is SVGAGI in the germline V gene. The CDR3 totals 13 residues. The CDR3 loop reads CASSNSDVIEQYF. As DNA, the CDR3 is TGTGCCAGCAGTAACTCGGACGTGATCGAGCAGTACTTC.

CDR3 residues: CASSPRGGGNQPQHF. The CDR3 nucleotides are TGTGCCAGCAGCCCGAGGGGAGGCGGCAATCAGCCCCAGCATTTT. The V and J genes are TRBV25-1 and TRBJ1-5, with D maybe TRBD1 (5 bases). Trimming stripped 6 bases from V and 2 bases from J, with 14 bases between. Germline assignment: CDR1 MGHDK and CDR2 SYGVNS. The CDR3 length is 15 residues.

The rearrangement joins TRBV25-1 to TRBJ2-7; possible D gene TRBD1, 5 bases. The CDR3 length is 14 residues. V lost 3 bases, J lost 3 bases, and 12 bases lay in between. Germline loops: CDR1 MGHDK, CDR2 SYGVNS. The CDR3 DNA reads TGTGCCAGCAGTGAGCCGGACACAAGCTACGAGCAGTACTTC. Protein: CASSEPDTSYEQYF.

V and J are TRBV27 and TRBJ1-1; D is unresolved. Germline V gene lookup returns CDR1 MNHEY and CDR2 SMNVEV (reference sequence). This CDR3 spans 21 amino acids. The germline V and J ends were trimmed by 5 bases and 0 bases, with 31 bases remaining between them. CDR3: CASSSVGWTGWETGMNTEAFF. CDR3 coding DNA: TGTGCCAGCAGTAGCGTGGGGTGGACGGGATGGGAAACGGGGATGAACACTGAAGCTTTCTTT.

This rearrangement joins TRBV5-8 to TRBJ1-5; a possible D gene is TRBD1 (5 bases). This CDR3 comprises 11 residues. The V gene's germline CDR1 is SGHTS and CDR2 YDEGEE. Trimming removed 7 bases at V and 8 bases at J, with 10 bases between. The chain's CDR3 is CASGEGEPQHF. The CDR3 nucleotides are TGTGCCAGCGGCGAAGGGGAGCCCCAGCATTTT.

This chain uses TRBV27 with TRBJ1-5, with 7 bases aligning to TRBD1. This CDR3 is 16 amino acids long. In germline, CDR1 is MNHEY, CDR2 SMNVEV (reference sequence). The trim removed 5 bases at V and 2 bases at J, leaving 9 bases unmatched. The CDR3 region has the DNA TGTGCCAGCAGTCCCCAACCCCAGGGGGGCAATCAGCCCCAGCATTTT. This translates into CASSPQPQGGNQPQHF.

The CDR3 region has the DNA TGTGCCAGCAGCTTATCGACTACAGGGAGTGGGTCCTACGAGCAGTACTTC. Encoded protein: CASSLSTTGSGSYEQYF. V is TRBV7-2 and J is TRBJ2-7; TRBD1 is a possible D gene (6 bases). CDR1 and CDR2 from the germline V gene are SGHTA and FQGNSA. This CDR3 comprises 17 residues. Trimming cost V 2 bases and J 1 base, with 18 bases left between them.

V usage is TRBV19 and J usage is TRBJ1-2, with no clear D. Germline V gene sequence: CDR1 LNHDA, CDR2 SQIVND (reference sequence). Trimming took off 5 bases at V and 2 bases at J, with 9 bases between the two ends. This CDR3 has 13 amino acids. CDR3 loop: CASSQQNNYGYTF. Written as DNA, the CDR3 is TGTGCCAGTAGTCAACAGAACAACTATGGCTACACCTTC. The whole variable domain, filled in from reference TRBV19 and TRBJ1-2, reads DGGITQSPKYLFRKEGQNVTLSCEQNLNHDAMYWYRQDPGQGLRLIYYSQIVNDFQKGDIAEGYSVSREKKESFPLTVTSAQKNPTAFYLCASSQQNNYGYTFGSGTRLTVV.

The chain joins TRBV9 to TRBJ1-3; D is ambiguous. Germline CDR1 reads SGDLS; CDR2 reads YYNGEE. The CDR3 has 13 residues. The ends were cut back, 4 bases at V and 7 bases at J, with 12 bases in the middle. CDR3 in amino acids: CASSPPADNTIYF. DNA for the CDR3: TGTGCCAGCAGCCCCCCCGCGGACAACACCATATATTTT.

V gene TRBV27 combines with J gene TRBJ1-2; the match to TRBD1 covers 12 bases. V shed 6 bases and J 5 bases; nucleotides not matched to a gene: 10. The CDR3 is 16 residues long. Per the germline V gene, CDR1 is MNHEY and CDR2 is SMNVEV (reference sequence). CDR3 in amino acids: CASRPGTGGARYGYTF. CDR3 nucleotide sequence: TGTGCCAGCAGGCCCGGGACAGGGGGCGCGAGATATGGCTACACCTTC.

The chain joins TRBV7-3 to TRBJ2-1, with 7 bases identical to TRBD2. The trim removed 3 bases at V and 0 bases at J, leaving 2 bases unmatched. The CDR3 has 15 amino acids. Per the germline V gene, CDR1 is SGHTA and CDR2 is FQGTGA. CDR3 sequence: CASSFSGGSYNEQFF. CDR3 DNA sequence: TGTGCCAGCAGCTTCTCGGGGGGCTCCTACAATGAGCAGTTCTTC.

The gene calls are TRBV4-1 and TRBJ2-1; 11 bases agree with TRBD2. Unmatched junction bases numbered 12, after V lost 1 base and J lost 4 bases. The CDR3 sequence is 19 residues long. Germline values: CDR1 MGHRA, CDR2 YSYEKL. This CDR3 reads CASSQVWGSGTSGYNEQFF. DNA for the CDR3: TGCGCCAGCAGCCAAGTATGGGGTTCGGGGACTAGCGGTTACAATGAGCAGTTCTTC.

The V call is TRBV10-1, the J call TRBJ2-7; a possible D gene is TRBD1 (6 bases). With 0 bases removed from V and 6 bases from J, the gap between germline ends came to 6 bases. Looked up from germline, CDR1 is WNHNN and CDR2 is SYGVQD (reference sequence). The CDR3 length is 12 residues. The CDR3 nucleotides read TGCGCCAGCAGTGAGTCAGGGGGCGAGCAGTACTTC. This codes for CASSESGGEQYF.

This chain links TRBV5-1 with TRBJ2-1; 8 bases line up with TRBD2. CDR3 length: 17 residues. V lost 4 bases to trimming and J lost 1 base; unmatched junction nucleotides: 10. The germline CDR1 and CDR2 sequences are SGHRS and YFSETQ. CDR3 in amino acids: CASSPGWRGDSYNEQFF. The CDR3 DNA reads TGCGCCAGCAGCCCGGGCTGGCGGGGGGATTCCTACAATGAGCAGTTCTTC.

A word on this clone: A read error is likely here: a far larger clone is one base away. The chain has TRBV5-1 and TRBJ1-1; D perhaps matches TRBD1 (5 bases). CDR1 and CDR2 from the germline V gene are SGHRS and YFSETQ. Between the trimmed V and J ends, which lost 4 bases and 1 base, there was a span of 17 bases. The CDR3 length is 16 residues. The CDR3, as DNA: TGCGCCAGCAGCGTAGAGTCGGAGGGGACGAACACTGAAGCTTTCTTT. Its protein is CASSVESEGTNTEAFF.

The V and J genes are TRBV7-9 and TRBJ1-2, with TRBD1 identical over 7 bases. V dropped 3 bases and J dropped 6; count of bases not matched to a gene: 10. Germline V gives CDR1 SEHNR, CDR2 FQNEAQ (reference sequence). The length of the CDR3 is 15 residues. The DNA for the CDR3 is TGTGCCAGCAGCTTTGTCATCCAGGGGGGGGATGGCTACACCTTC. This translates into CASSFVIQGGDGYTF.

The rearrangement links TRBV4-3 to TRBJ2-5; D not resolved. The CDR3 loop spans 15 amino acids. V dropped 3 bases and J dropped 1 base, with 12 bases sitting between them. Per germline, CDR1 LGHNA and CDR2 YSLEER. In nucleotides, the CDR3 is TGCGCCAGCAGCCAGACTGCCGGTTTCCAAGAGACCCAGTACTTC. It codes for CASSQTAGFQETQYF.

J is TRBJ1-5 and V is TRBV19; 11 nucleotides match TRBD1. Germline V gives CDR1 LNHDA, CDR2 SQIVND (reference sequence). The ends lost 1 base at V and 4 bases at J; junction bases unmatched: 6. CDR3 length: 17 residues. CDR3 amino acids: CASSIGTGGAGNQPQHF. CDR3 nucleotide sequence: TGTGCCAGTAGTATAGGGACAGGGGGCGCCGGGAATCAGCCCCAGCATTTT.

V gene TRBV7-6 combines with J gene TRBJ1-1, with D unclear. Between the trimmed V and J ends, which lost 5 bases and 3 bases, there was a span of 16 bases. This CDR3 contains 15 residues. Germline V lookup: CDR1 SGHVS, CDR2 FNYEAQ. CDR3 sequence: CASSTRSGYDTEAFF. CDR3 DNA sequence: TGTGCCAGCAGCACCCGGAGTGGGTACGACACTGAAGCTTTCTTT.

Comments on this clone: One end of the junction fails to match germline, which may point to a read error. This chain uses TRBV29-1 with TRBJ2-7; D gene uncertain. The germline CDR1 and CDR2 sequences are SQVTM and ANQGSEA. The CDR3 is made up of 13 amino acids. This CDR3 is CSVEIGTSCEQYF. The DNA of the CDR3 is TGCAGCGTTGAAATCGGTACTTCCTGCGAGCAGTACTTC.

This chain joins TRBV5-6 and TRBJ1-1; D gene uncertain. The CDR3 loop spans 14 amino acids. Germline assignment: CDR1 SGHDT and CDR2 YYEEEE. V was shortened by 2 bases and J by 1 base, with 9 bases between the two germline ends. CDR3 sequence (DNA): TGTGCCAGCAGCTTTGACCCGTCGAACACTGAAGCTTTCTTT. It codes for CASSFDPSNTEAFF.

The chain uses TRBV5-8 and TRBJ1-4; 7 bases are shared with TRBD1. V was pared by 0 bases and J by 2 bases, with 4 bases of the junction left unmatched. There are 16 residues in the CDR3. Germline loops: CDR1 SGHTS, CDR2 YDEGEE. The chain's CDR3 is CASSLGQGRTNEKLFF. CDR3 nucleotide sequence: TGTGCCAGCAGCTTGGGACAGGGTAGGACTAATGAAAAACTGTTTTTT. The full variable domain, in which reference TRBV5-8 and TRBJ1-4 provide the parts outside the CDR3, is EAGVTQSPTHLIKTRGQQATLRCSPISGHTSVYWYQQALGLGLQFLLWYDEGEERNRGNFPPRFSGRQFPNYSSELNVNALELEDSALYLCASSLGQGRTNEKLFFGSGTQLSVL.

This clone is classed as large. This rearrangement joins TRBV10-1 to TRBJ1-1; tentative D call: TRBD1 (6 bases). Trimming pared 2 bases from V and 2 bases from J, leaving 9 bases between. The germline V gene encodes CDR1 WNHNN and CDR2 SYGVQD (reference sequence). CDR3 size: 14 residues. CDR3 sequence reads: CASSEAGANTEAFF. The CDR3 nucleotides read TGCGCCAGCAGTGAGGCAGGGGCAAACACTGAAGCTTTCTTT.

The chain joins TRBV7-3 to TRBJ1-1, with a tentative D call TRBD1 (5 bases). Germline V gene lookup returns CDR1 SGHTA and CDR2 FQGTGA. The V end lost 3 bases, the J end lost 4 bases, and 9 bases lay between the germline ends. The CDR3 has 13 amino acids. The CDR3 region has the DNA TGTGCCAGCAGCTTGGCAGGGTTCACTGAAGCTTTCTTT. This gives the protein CASSLAGFTEAFF.

CDR3 in DNA: TGTGCCAGCAGCCCTGGGACAGACTCTGGAAACACCATATATTTT. This sequence encodes CASSPGTDSGNTIYF. The chain links TRBV9 to TRBJ1-3; TRBD1 aligns across 7 bases. V shed 4 bases, J shed 0 bases, and the junction held 4 bases outside the gene matches. The germline V gene encodes CDR1 SGDLS and CDR2 YYNGEE. This CDR3 contains 15 residues.

The chain recombines TRBV29-1 with TRBJ1-1; TRBD1 might be the D (5 bases). This CDR3 contains 13 residues. Germline V gene data show CDR1 as SQVTM and CDR2 as ANQGSEA. Trimming left V 5 bases short and J 6 bases short, with 16 bases between. DNA for the CDR3: TGCAGCGTTAACCAGGGATCAAACGCTGAAGCTTTCTTT. It is translated as CSVNQGSNAEAFF.

The chain recombines TRBV7-2 with TRBJ1-2; D unclear. Looked up from germline, CDR1 is SGHTA and CDR2 is FQGNSA. CDR3 length equals 17 residues. Trimming removed 5 bases from V and 3 bases from J, with 22 bases in between. The CDR3 nucleotides are TGTGCCAGCAGCCAAAGTGGGGAGGGTGCGTTCTACTATGGCTACACCTTC. Translation: CASSQSGEGAFYYGYTF.

The chain uses TRBV9 and TRBJ2-1; the D call may be TRBD1 or TRBD2 (5 bases each). The V gene lost 2 bases and the J gene lost 7 bases, with 16 bases spanning the gap. The germline V gene has CDR1 SGDLS and CDR2 YYNGEE. The CDR3 is made up of 15 amino acids. The CDR3 bases are TGTGCCAGCAGCGTTGGGGACCTAAACGGGAATGAGCAGTTCTTC. It codes for CASSVGDLNGNEQFF.

The gene calls are TRBV6-1 and TRBJ1-4, with TRBD1 matching 9 bases. CDR1 is MNHNS, CDR2 SASEGT, per germline. CDR3 length: 19 residues. The V and J ends lost 2 bases and 1 base, in that order; junction bases with no gene match: 11. CDR3: CASSEQTGGMGGTNEKLFF. As DNA, the CDR3 is TGTGCCAGCAGTGAACAGACAGGGGGTATGGGGGGAACTAATGAAAAACTGTTTTTT.